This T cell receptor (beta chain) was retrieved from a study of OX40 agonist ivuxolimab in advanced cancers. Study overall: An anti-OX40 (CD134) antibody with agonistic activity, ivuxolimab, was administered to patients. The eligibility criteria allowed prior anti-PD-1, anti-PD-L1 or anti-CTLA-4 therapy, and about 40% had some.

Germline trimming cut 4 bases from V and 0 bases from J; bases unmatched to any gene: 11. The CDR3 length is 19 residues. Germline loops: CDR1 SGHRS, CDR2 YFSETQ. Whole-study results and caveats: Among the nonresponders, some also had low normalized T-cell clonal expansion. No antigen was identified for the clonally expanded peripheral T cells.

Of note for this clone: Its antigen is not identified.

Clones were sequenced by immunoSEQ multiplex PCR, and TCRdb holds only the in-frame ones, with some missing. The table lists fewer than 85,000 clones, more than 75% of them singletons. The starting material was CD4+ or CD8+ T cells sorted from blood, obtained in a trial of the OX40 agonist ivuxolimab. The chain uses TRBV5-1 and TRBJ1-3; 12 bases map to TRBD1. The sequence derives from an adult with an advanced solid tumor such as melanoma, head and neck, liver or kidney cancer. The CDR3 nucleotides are TGCGCCAGCAGCATACTACCGGGACAGGGGGCCAGCTCTGGAAACACCATATATTTT. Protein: CASSILPGQGASSGNTIYF.